A single sample is the source of the 27 T cell receptor beta chains below, sequenced in a study of T cells in Graves' hyperthyroidism and ophthalmopathy. There were TCR beta CDR3 regions amplified from RNA transcripts. Using the HTBI primer set, a first-round RT-PCR was run on the TCR CDR3. From the multiplex PCR reads, TCRdb called clonotypes with MiXCR, one entry per CDR3 protein. The data hold about 560,000 distinct CDR3 sequences, with 46% observed a single time. Sequencing input: peripheral blood or thyroid tissue (not recorded which). Source of these receptors: a woman aged 18-29 years with Graves' hyperthyroidism.

V and J are TRBV7-9 and TRBJ1-1; no clear D gene. V was cut by 5 bases and J by 4 bases, with 14 bases left in between. The germline V gene has CDR1 SEHNR and CDR2 FQNEAQ (reference sequence). The CDR3 sequence is 14 residues long. CDR3 nucleotide sequence: TGTGCCAGCAGCGAGGAGAAAGGGAGCACTGAAGCTTTCTTT. As protein: CASSEEKGSTEAFF.

On this clonotype: This may be a read error: a much more frequent sequence differs by one nucleotide. The chain is built from TRBV2 and TRBJ2-5; tentatively, D is TRBD1 (6 bases). The CDR3 spans 13 residues. Germline V gene sequence: CDR1 SNHLY, CDR2 FYNNEI. The DNA of the CDR3 is TGTACCAGCAGTGACAGGCTGTGGGAGACCCAGTACTTC. The encoded protein is CTSSDRLWETQYF.

In this sample, this clonotype turned up a few times. The chain is built from TRBV20-1 and TRBJ2-7; D might be TRBD1 or TRBD2, each matching 5 bases. The V gene's germline CDR1 is DFQATT and CDR2 SNEGSKA (reference sequence). V lost 4 bases to trimming and J lost 0 bases, with 19 bases between them. The CDR3 consists of 16 residues. The CDR3 loop is CSANSPGTQSSYEQYF. The CDR3 DNA follows: TGCAGTGCTAATTCCCCCGGGACCCAAAGCTCCTACGAGCAGTACTTC.

The chain is built from TRBV5-6 and TRBJ2-5; maybe TRBD2 (6 bases). CDR1 is SGHDT, CDR2 YYEEEE, per germline. Trimming cost V 4 bases and J 5 bases, with 21 bases left between them. The CDR3 totals 16 residues. The CDR3 nucleotides are TGTGCCAGCAGCATGCGCCTTTTCTGGGGGGAGGAGACCCAGTACTTC. Translation gives CASSMRLFWGEETQYF.

The chain uses TRBV7-6 and TRBJ2-7, with no clear D. This CDR3 region has 14 residues. V was cut by 5 bases and J by 2 bases, with 13 bases left in between. Per germline, CDR1 SGHVS and CDR2 FNYEAQ. The CDR3, as DNA: TGTGCCAGCAGCCTCGGGTCCACTCCCTACGAGCAGTACTTC. Its translation: CASSLGSTPYEQYF.

This clonotype turned up a few times. V gene TRBV5-1 combines with J gene TRBJ2-7; D call uncertain. The CDR3 sequence is 14 residues long. The V end lost 4 bases, the J end lost 2 bases, and 13 bases lay between the germline ends. Germline CDR1 reads SGHRS; CDR2 reads YFSETQ. CDR3 amino acids: CASSLTLGTYEQYF. CDR3 bases: TGCGCCAGCAGCCTAACCCTTGGAACCTACGAGCAGTACTTC. Based on the CDR3 plus reference TRBV5-1 and TRBJ2-7, the full variable domain is KAGVTQTPRYLIKTRGQQVTLSCSPISGHRSVSWYQQTPGQGLQFLFEYFSETQRNKGNFPGRFSGRQFSNSRSEMNVSTLELGDSALYLCASSLTLGTYEQYFGPGTRLTVT.

The V and J genes are TRBV7-8 and TRBJ2-5, with D perhaps TRBD2 (5 bases). The better agreement between TRBJ2-1 and the DNA end casts doubt on the J call. Per germline, CDR1 SGHVS and CDR2 FQNEAQ. The CDR3 loop spans 13 amino acids. CDR3 in amino acids: CASSTTGRETQFF. CDR3 DNA: TGTGCCAGCAGCACCACGGGGAGAGAGACCCAGTTCTTC.

This chain links TRBV2 with TRBJ1-5; D perhaps matches TRBD1 (6 bases). The CDR3 is made up of 15 amino acids. V shed 7 bases and J shed 4 bases, with 17 bases lying between them. Germline lookup yields CDR1 SNHLY and CDR2 FYNNEI. The CDR3 DNA is TGTGCCAGCACCTGGACAGCGCTCCTAAATCAGCCCCAGCATTTT. The encoded protein is CASTWTALLNQPQHF.

The rearrangement uses TRBV5-1 and TRBJ1-4; D perhaps matches TRBD1 (5 bases). Germline V lookup: CDR1 SGHRS, CDR2 YFSETQ. The V end lost 4 bases, the J end lost 7 bases, and 17 bases lay between the germline ends. This CDR3 has 15 residues. CDR3 nucleotides: TGCGCCAGCAGCACAAGGACGGGGCCGGGTGAAAAACTGTTTTTT. It yields the protein CASSTRTGPGEKLFF.

The V call is TRBV20-1, the J call TRBJ2-5, with D perhaps TRBD2 (6 bases). Germline assignment: CDR1 DFQATT and CDR2 SNEGSKA (reference sequence). The CDR3 runs 13 residues. This chain's CDR3 is CNLRGGYQETQYF. The DNA for the CDR3 is TGCAACCTTAGAGGAGGGTACCAAGAGACCCAGTACTTC.

This chain joins TRBV24-1 and TRBJ2-7; 8 bases fit TRBD1. The junction had 5 bases not matched to a gene; V was cut back by 2 bases and J by 6 bases. CDR3 length: 14 residues. Germline lookup yields CDR1 KGHDR and CDR2 SFDVKD. The CDR3 DNA sequence: TGTGCCACCAGTGATTCCAACAGGGGGGCCGAGCAGTACTTC. Its translation: CATSDSNRGAEQYF.

The chain joins TRBV5-6 to TRBJ2-7, with 10 bases matching TRBD2. The CDR3 is made up of 17 amino acids. J was trimmed by 3 bases and V by 0 bases; bases with no gene match: 9. Germline values: CDR1 SGHDT, CDR2 YYEEEE. In DNA, the CDR3 is TGTGCCAGCAGCTTGGATTGGACTAGCGGAGATATCTACGAGCAGTACTTC. This gives the protein CASSLDWTSGDIYEQYF. The variable domain in full, with the rest retrieved from reference TRBV5-6 and TRBJ2-7, is DAGVTQSPTHLIKTRGQQVTLRCSPKSGHDTVSWYQQALGQGPQFIFQYYEEEERQRGNFPDRFSGHQFPNYSSELNVNALLLGDSALYLCASSLDWTSGDIYEQYFGPGTRLTVT.

The V and J genes are TRBV2 and TRBJ1-4, with D uncertain. The germline V and J ends were trimmed by 5 bases and 3 bases, with 10 bases remaining between them. CDR1 SNHLY and CDR2 FYNNEI come from the germline V gene. This CDR3 has 14 residues. As DNA, the CDR3 is TGTGCCAGCAGTCCCCAAGAAGCTAATGAAAAACTGTTTTTT. Its protein is CASSPQEANEKLFF.

This clonotype came up a few times. The V call is TRBV7-9, the J call TRBJ1-1; D perhaps matches TRBD1 (6 bases). Trimming cost V 2 bases and J 1 base, with 11 bases left between them. The length of the CDR3 is 15 residues. Germline V gene sequence: CDR1 SEHNR, CDR2 FQNEAQ (reference sequence). Here the CDR3 DNA reads TGTGCCAGCAGCTTAAGTGGCAGGGGGAACACTGAAGCTTTCTTT. Protein: CASSLSGRGNTEAFF.

The chain carries TRBV7-2 and TRBJ1-2; D might be TRBD1 (5 bases). This CDR3 region has 15 residues. The V and J ends lost 2 bases and 6 bases respectively, with 16 bases between them. In germline, CDR1 is SGHTA, CDR2 FQGNSA. CDR3 loop: CASSLPGRAVDGYTF. CDR3 nucleotide sequence: TGTGCCAGCAGCTTACCGGGCAGGGCGGTTGATGGCTACACCTTC.

Many counts were recorded for this clonotype. J is TRBJ2-6 and V is TRBV2, with D maybe TRBD2 (6 bases). The CDR3 runs to 14 residues. Germline-derived CDR1 and CDR2 are SNHLY and FYNNEI. V shed 7 bases and J shed 4 bases, with 11 bases lying between them. The CDR3 region has the DNA TGTGCCAGCATTTGGAGGGCAGGGGCCAACGTCCTGACTTTC. Protein sequence: CASIWRAGANVLTF.

This clonotype was observed a single time. The chain links TRBV20-1 to TRBJ1-5, with D perhaps matching TRBD1 (5 bases). Trimming took 2 bases from V and 4 from J, leaving 15 bases between them. The CDR3 length is 15 residues. The germline V gene encodes CDR1 DFQATT and CDR2 SNEGSKA (reference sequence). CDR3 loop: CSARLPVGGNQPQHF. The CDR3 coding sequence is TGCAGTGCTAGACTACCAGTGGGGGGAAATCAGCCCCAGCATTTT.

Concerning this clonotype: A read error may be the cause here, since a much bigger clone is one base away. Lacking the conserved final phenylalanine or tryptophan, this CDR3 likely reflects a read error. The chain employs TRBV7-6 and TRBJ2-7, with TRBD2 as a possible D gene (5 bases). CDR1 SGHVS and CDR2 FNYEAQ come from the germline V gene. The CDR3 loop spans 12 amino acids. Trimming removed 6 bases from V and 4 bases from J, with 10 bases in between. CDR3 nucleotides: TGTGCCAGCAGTGCCCGCGGGTACGAGCAGTACTCC. Translation: CASSARGYEQYS.

V usage is TRBV7-2 and J usage is TRBJ2-7, with D possibly matching TRBD2 (6 bases). Germline V gene data show CDR1 as SGHTA and CDR2 as FQGNSA. CDR3 length: 16 amino acids. The ends were cut back, 1 base at V and 6 bases at J, with 19 bases in the middle. CDR3 protein: CASSLVELAVGSEQYF. The DNA for the CDR3 is TGTGCCAGCAGCTTAGTCGAACTAGCAGTAGGTTCCGAGCAGTACTTC.

This clonotype was observed a few times. The chain couples TRBV12-3 or TRBV12-4 to TRBJ1-5; D is uncertain. The CDR3 runs to 15 residues. Trimming stripped 4 bases from V and 0 bases from J, with 10 bases between. This CDR3 reads CASSSQSYSNQPQHF. Written as DNA, the CDR3 is TGTGCCAGCAGTTCACAGAGTTATAGCAATCAGCCCCAGCATTTT.

The V call is TRBV29-1, the J call TRBJ1-1; D not resolved. CDR3 size: 13 residues. Germline V gene data show CDR1 as SQVTM and CDR2 as ANQGSEA. Trimming shortened V by 3 bases and J by 3 bases, and 11 bases separated the two germline ends. CDR3 nucleotides: TGCAGCGTTGACCTTCATCTAGACACTGAAGCTTTCTTT. Translating it yields CSVDLHLDTEAFF.

This clonotype was observed at least ten times. J is TRBJ2-5 and V is TRBV24-1; 11 bases are a match to TRBD2. The CDR3 totals 16 residues. J gave up 5 bases and V 5 bases, and 9 bases lay outside the gene matches. Germline assignment: CDR1 KGHDR and CDR2 SFDVKD. The CDR3 DNA sequence: TGTGCCACCAGTGGTCTACTAGCGGGAGACGGGGAGACCCAGTACTTC. Protein sequence: CATSGLLAGDGETQYF.

The CDR3, as DNA: TGTGCCAGCAGTGACACAGGGGCCGGCAATCAGCCCCAGCATTTT. It is translated as CASSDTGAGNQPQHF. This chain joins TRBV2 and TRBJ1-5, with TRBD1 matching 7 bases. The J segment lost 2 bases and the V segment lost 3 bases, leaving 4 bases of the junction unmatched. Per germline, CDR1 SNHLY and CDR2 FYNNEI. The CDR3 contains 15 residues.

About this clonotype itself: This may stem from a read error, because a much larger clone lies one nucleotide away. V and J are TRBV29-1 and TRBJ2-7, with a possible D match to TRBD1 (6 bases). The CDR3 contains 14 residues. Germline-derived CDR1 and CDR2 are SQVTM and ANQGSEA. With 1 base removed from V and 2 bases from J, the gap between germline ends came to 12 bases. This chain's CDR3 is CSVEAAGDAYEQYF. CDR3 DNA sequence: TGCAGCGTTGAAGCCGCAGGGGATGCCTACGAGCAGTACTTC.

The chain employs TRBV29-1 and TRBJ2-5, with 7 bases that match TRBD1. This CDR3 is built from 13 residues. The germline V gene has CDR1 SQVTM and CDR2 ANQGSEA. After removal of 4 bases from V and 8 bases from J, the junction contained 10 bases not matched to a gene. The CDR3 DNA reads TGCAGCGTTGGGGACCACAGGGGTTATACCCAGTACTTC. Residues: CSVGDHRGYTQYF.

J is TRBJ1-1 and V is TRBV2; D gene ambiguous. Trimming cost V 1 base and J 5 bases, with 14 bases left between them. The CDR3 is made up of 15 amino acids. Germline V lookup: CDR1 SNHLY, CDR2 FYNNEI. The CDR3 here is CASSEGRGGWTEAFF. The DNA for the CDR3 is TGTGCCAGCAGTGAAGGTCGGGGAGGGTGGACTGAAGCTTTCTTT.

This sequence joins TRBV7-9 and TRBJ2-2; D is unresolved. Germline CDR1 is SEHNR and CDR2 is FQNEAQ (reference sequence). The CDR3 is 14 amino acids. The V gene lost 7 bases and the J gene lost 0 bases, with 9 bases spanning the gap. CDR3 sequence (DNA): TGTGCCAGCACGGAGAGTCCGAACACCGGGGAGCTGTTTTTT. This codes for CASTESPNTGELFF.